The 22 T cell receptor beta chains below were found in one sample sequenced in a study of cytomegalovirus exposure and HLA in healthy donors. PCR involved 60 Vbeta and 13 Jbeta primers. Produced via immunoSEQ multiplex PCR; TCRdb's table is partial and in-frame only. Among 130,000 or so clones listed, 70% to 85% were seen once. The sequenced sample was PBMCs. These receptors all come from a female donor in good health and CMV-seronegative.

This chain connects TRBV10-3 to TRBJ1-2, with D unclear. The CDR3 loop spans 13 amino acids. Germline V lookup: CDR1 ENHRY, CDR2 SYGVKD. V was trimmed by 8 bases and J by 5 bases, leaving 15 bases between them. The CDR3 spells CAIPQRDRYGYTF. CDR3 nucleotides: TGTGCCATCCCTCAGAGGGATCGGTATGGCTACACCTTC.

This clone was seen only a few times. This chain connects TRBV7-8 to TRBJ2-7, with TRBD2 matching over 10 bases. CDR3 size: 13 residues. Germline trimming cut 6 bases from V and 1 base from J; bases unmatched to any gene: 0. Germline V lookup: CDR1 SGHVS, CDR2 FQNEAQ. CDR3 nucleotides: TGTGCCAGCAGACTAGCGGGATCCTACGAGCAGTACTTC. Its translation: CASRLAGSYEQYF. The full variable domain, its missing parts supplied by reference TRBV7-8 and TRBJ2-7, is GAGVSQSPRYKVAKRGQDVALRCDPISGHVSLFWYQQALGQGPEFLTYFQNEAQLDKSGLPSDRFFAERPEGSVSTLKIQRTQQEDSAVYLCASRLAGSYEQYFGPGTRLTVT.

A remark on this clone: Other DNA sequences in this sample translate to the same CDR3. This sequence joins TRBV28 and TRBJ1-3, with TRBD1 as a possible D gene (5 bases). Germline CDR1 is MDHEN and CDR2 is SYDVKM. V was shortened by 4 bases and J by 2 bases, with 12 bases between the two germline ends. The CDR3 covers 15 residues. CDR3 residues: CASSSLQGPGNTIYF. CDR3 DNA: TGTGCCAGCAGTTCTCTGCAGGGCCCTGGAAACACCATATATTTT.

This clone was detected only a few times. The J gene is TRBJ2-3, the V gene TRBV18, with 7 bases fitting TRBD2. This CDR3 spans 16 amino acids. V gave up 1 base and J gave up 3 bases; unmatched junction bases: 7. In germline, CDR1 is KGHSH, CDR2 LQKENI. CDR3 region: CASSPLASGTTDTQYF. CDR3 nucleotide sequence: TGTGCCAGCTCACCACTCGCTAGCGGAACTACAGATACGCAGTATTTT.

The chain links TRBV7-2 to TRBJ2-3; D is perhaps TRBD1 (5 bases). Germline CDR1 and CDR2: SGHTA and FQGNSA. This CDR3 has 13 amino acids. V dropped 3 bases and J dropped 5 bases, with 9 bases sitting between them. The CDR3 nucleotides are TGTGCCAGCAGCTTGACAGTGGGAGATACGCAGTATTTT. It specifies CASSLTVGDTQYF.

This chain uses TRBV7-9 with TRBJ2-7; D uncertain. V was shortened by 2 bases and J by 4 bases, with 15 bases between the two germline ends. This CDR3 comprises 15 residues. Germline V gene sequence: CDR1 SEHNR, CDR2 FQNEAQ (reference sequence). DNA for the CDR3: TGTGCCAGCAGCTTAACGGGTGCCCTTTCATACGAGCAGTACTTC. Residues: CASSLTGALSYEQYF. Combining the CDR3 with reference TRBV7-9 and TRBJ2-7 gives the whole variable domain DTGVSQNPRHKITKRGQNVTFRCDPISEHNRLYWYRQTLGQGPEFLTYFQNEAQLEKSRLLSDRFSAERPKGSFSTLEIQRTEQGDSAMYLCASSLTGALSYEQYFGPGTRLTVT.

The rearrangement uses TRBV9 and TRBJ2-1; 7 positions match TRBD2. Germline trimming cut 2 bases from V and 7 bases from J; bases unmatched to any gene: 15. Germline assignment: CDR1 SGDLS and CDR2 YYNGEE. The CDR3 spans 17 residues. The CDR3 DNA reads as TGTGCCAGCAGCGTGCTGGGGGGGAGCGGAGGGAAAAATGAGCAGTTCTTC. This sequence encodes CASSVLGGSGGKNEQFF.

The chain links TRBV2 to TRBJ1-5; possible D gene TRBD1, 5 bases. The CDR3 runs to 14 residues. Germline V CDR1 and CDR2: SNHLY, FYNNEI. Trimming shortened V by 6 bases and J by 6 bases, and 15 bases separated the two germline ends. CDR3 coding DNA: TGTGCCAGCAGCTTGGGGACTTCAAGTCAGCCCCAGCATTTT. This gives the protein CASSLGTSSQPQHF.

This clone was detected only a few times. This chain connects TRBV29-1 to TRBJ2-5, with 7 nucleotides matching TRBD2. J gave up 2 bases and V 4 bases, and 10 bases lay outside the gene matches. There are 15 residues in the CDR3. Germline V gene lookup returns CDR1 SQVTM and CDR2 ANQGSEA. CDR3 sequence: CSVGVGRDWQETQYF. CDR3 coding DNA: TGCAGCGTTGGGGTAGGGAGGGATTGGCAAGAGACCCAGTACTTC.

This clone was detected only a few times. The chain is built from TRBV11-1 and TRBJ2-7; TRBD1 agrees at 10 bases. CDR3 length: 15 amino acids. Unmatched junction bases numbered 7, after V lost 3 bases and J lost 5 bases. The germline gives CDR1 SGHAT, CDR2 FQDESV (reference sequence). The chain's CDR3 is CASSFSGDRGDEQYF. CDR3 coding DNA: TGTGCCAGCAGCTTTAGCGGGGACAGGGGCGACGAGCAGTACTTC.

The V call is TRBV2, the J call TRBJ1-4; no clear D. V dropped 7 bases and J dropped 4 bases, with 13 bases sitting between them. The germline V gene encodes CDR1 SNHLY and CDR2 FYNNEI. The CDR3 loop spans 14 amino acids. The CDR3: CASTFQEFNEKLFF. For the CDR3, the DNA is TGTGCCAGCACCTTCCAGGAATTTAATGAAAAACTGTTTTTT.

This chain connects TRBV5-4 to TRBJ2-5; D may be TRBD2 (6 bases). V was shortened by 6 bases and J by 0 bases, with 12 bases between the two germline ends. Germline V gene lookup returns CDR1 SGHNT and CDR2 YYREEE (reference sequence). CDR3 length: 14 residues. In DNA form, the CDR3 reads TGTGCCAGCACCGTAGGACTAAACCAAGAGACCCAGTACTTC. This codes for CASTVGLNQETQYF. Looking up the rest from reference TRBV5-4 and TRBJ2-5 gives the full variable domain: ETGVTQSPTHLIKTRGQQVTLRCSSQSGHNTVSWYQQALGQGPQFIFQYYREEENGRGNFPPRFSGLQFPNYSSELNVNALELDDSALYLCASTVGLNQETQYFGPGTRLLVL.

This sequence joins TRBV5-4 and TRBJ1-2; tentatively, D is TRBD1 (5 bases). Trimming stripped 0 bases from V and 2 bases from J, with 11 bases between. In germline, CDR1 is SGHNT, CDR2 YYREEE (reference sequence). This CDR3 has 15 residues. For the CDR3, the DNA is TGTGCCAGCAGCTTGGGGGGGGACGGGAACTATGGCTACACCTTC. Its translation: CASSLGGDGNYGYTF.

This clone showed up just a few times. J is TRBJ2-2 and V is TRBV4-3; the match to TRBD2 covers 7 bases. Looked up from germline, CDR1 is LGHNA and CDR2 is YSLEER. V trimming: 0 bases; J trimming: 6 bases; junction bases outside the gene matches: 4. The CDR3 spans 15 residues. CDR3 region: CASSQDGRGSGELFF. The CDR3 region has the DNA TGCGCCAGCAGCCAAGATGGGCGGGGGTCCGGGGAGCTGTTTTTT.

The chain combines TRBV2 with TRBJ2-7; D is perhaps TRBD1 (5 bases). V dropped 4 bases and J dropped 0 bases, with 10 bases sitting between them. Germline CDR1 is SNHLY and CDR2 is FYNNEI. The CDR3 is made up of 14 amino acids. The DNA for the CDR3 is TGTGCCAGCAGTGGACAGATCAGCTCCTACGAGCAGTACTTC. Amino acid sequence: CASSGQISSYEQYF.

The V call is TRBV7-6, the J call TRBJ2-5; D might be TRBD1 (6 bases). Germline V gene lookup returns CDR1 SGHVS and CDR2 FNYEAQ. CDR3 length: 16 amino acids. V lost 5 bases and J 3 bases, leaving 19 bases between the germline ends. The CDR3 bases are TGTGCCAGCAGCCCCGGACAGCCCTTCAGGGAAGAGACCCAGTACTTC. Residues: CASSPGQPFREETQYF.

This clone was observed once. The chain joins TRBV5-1 to TRBJ2-6; a weak D match, TRBD2 (6 bases). The CDR3 covers 17 residues. The V end was cut by 0 bases, the J end by 3 bases, with 13 bases between. Germline values: CDR1 SGHRS, CDR2 YFSETQ. CDR3 in DNA: TGCGCCAGCAGCTTGGCAGGGACTGATGGTGGGGCCAACGTCCTGACTTTC. As protein: CASSLAGTDGGANVLTF.

This chain links TRBV28 with TRBJ2-3, with 9 bases fitting TRBD2. The germline V gene has CDR1 MDHEN and CDR2 SYDVKM. V gave up 3 bases and J gave up 0 bases; unmatched junction bases: 10. The CDR3 runs 18 residues. CDR3 region: CASSFGQREAPSTDTQYF. The DNA of the CDR3 is TGTGCCAGCAGTTTCGGCCAGCGGGAGGCCCCTAGCACAGATACGCAGTATTTT.

This clone turned up a few times. V gene TRBV25-1 combines with J gene TRBJ1-4; no reliable D call. V lost 6 bases to trimming and J lost 4 bases, with 9 bases between them. Germline V CDR1 and CDR2: MGHDK, SYGVNS. The CDR3 extends over 13 amino acids. In DNA form, the CDR3 reads TGTGCCAGCAGGCGGAGCATTAATGAAAAACTGTTTTTT. It encodes CASRRSINEKLFF.

The chain is built from TRBV5-1 and TRBJ1-1; D is uncertain. V was clipped by 6 bases and J by 2 bases, with 14 bases between them. CDR1 is SGHRS, CDR2 YFSETQ, per germline. The CDR3 has 14 residues. The CDR3 here is CASNQDGVNTEAFF. The CDR3 coding sequence is TGCGCCAGCAACCAAGACGGGGTTAACACTGAAGCTTTCTTT. Full variable domain (remainder filled in from reference TRBV5-1 and TRBJ1-1): KAGVTQTPRYLIKTRGQQVTLSCSPISGHRSVSWYQQTPGQGLQFLFEYFSETQRNKGNFPGRFSGRQFSNSRSEMNVSTLELGDSALYLCASNQDGVNTEAFFGQGTRLTVV.

This clone has only one observation. The V and J genes are TRBV18 and TRBJ2-7; D may be TRBD2 (6 bases). The V end was cut by 2 bases, the J end by 4 bases, with 18 bases between. Germline CDR1 is KGHSH and CDR2 is LQKENI. CDR3 size: 16 residues. The CDR3, as DNA: TGTGCCAGCTCACCATTATCCGGGACTTCCAATTACGAGCAGTACTTC. It specifies CASSPLSGTSNYEQYF. The variable domain in full, completed from reference TRBV18 and TRBJ2-7, reads NAGVMQNPRHLVRRRGQEARLRCSPMKGHSHVYWYRQLPEEGLKFMVYLQKENIIDESGMPKERFSAEFPKEGPSILRIQQVVRGDSAAYFCASSPLSGTSNYEQYFGPGTRLTVT.

The rearrangement uses TRBV5-1 and TRBJ1-1, with TRBD1 matching 9 bases. Germline V gene lookup returns CDR1 SGHRS and CDR2 YFSETQ. The V and J ends lost 9 bases and 1 base, in that order; junction bases with no gene match: 7. This CDR3 comprises 14 residues. The CDR3 reads CANSPGQGNTEAFF. CDR3 sequence (DNA): TGCGCCAACAGTCCGGGACAGGGGAACACTGAAGCTTTCTTT.